This T cell receptor (beta chain) was captured by sequencing in a study of glioma-infiltrating T cells after dendritic cell vaccination. TCRB CDR3 was amplified from 2 ug genomic DNA or less. Primers: 60 V beta forward and 13 J beta reverse. Assay: immunoSEQ multiplex PCR; the TCRdb copy retains only in-frame clones and omits some. The data hold around 90,000 clones, with 79% observed a single time. The CDR3 sequence is 14 residues long. Looked up from germline, CDR1 is WNHNN and CDR2 is SYGVQD (reference sequence). Trimming took off 0 bases at V and 4 bases at J, with 9 bases between the two ends. This rearrangement joins TRBV10-1 to TRBJ1-1, with D maybe TRBD1 (5 bases). The sequence came from a human donor with glioblastoma. Source: blood, taken before dendritic cell vaccination. CDR3 loop: CASSESQGTTEAFF. In DNA, the CDR3 is TGCGCCAGCAGTGAGTCTCAGGGAACCACTGAAGCTTTCTTT.